Described below is a single TCR beta chain sequence and its context. Its specificity is not known. This CDR3 is built from 15 residues. V gave up 6 bases and J gave up 1 base, with 14 bases separating them. The germline gives CDR1 SNHLY, CDR2 FYNNEI. Primers for the PCR totalled 60 Vbeta and 13 Jbeta. This table comes from immunoSEQ multiplex PCR, and its TCRdb copy is limited to in-frame clones, with some not included. The sample totals around 100,000 clones. This entry is derived from a study of cytomegalovirus exposure and HLA in healthy donors. Study-wide results and caveats: V- and J-gene trimming in TCR beta was tied to a missense DCLRE1C variant by an analysis performed later. Across donors, presence/absence analyses took sequencing depth to be roughly uniform.

The sample comprised PBMCs. This chain connects TRBV2 to TRBJ2-3; D is perhaps TRBD1 (6 bases). This receptor was identified in a man aged 30-40 years in good health and CMV-seronegative. CDR3 sequence (DNA): TGTGCCAGCAGCCCAGGGACACCCGGCACAGATACGCAGTATTTT. This codes for CASSPGTPGTDTQYF.